This T cell receptor (beta chain) emerged from a study of shared clonotypes between healthy human individuals. General observations from the study: Sharing across four donors was highest in naive CD4 (approximately 5%) and lowest in memory CD8 (roughly 0.4%). Few donors restricted represented genetic and exposure-history diversity. Relative to clonotypes present in all four donors, those not shared had lower generation probabilities.

This clone was seen a few times. Its antigen remains unknown. Using approximately 200 ng DNA, some 30,000 T cell genomes, the sorted-subset replicate PCRs were run. The method was immunoSEQ multiplex PCR; TCRdb's version includes in-frame clones alone and lacks a portion of them. The repertoire holds 980,000 or so clones, with roughly 72% as singletons. Germline loops: CDR1 MGHDK, CDR2 SYGVNS. The J segment lost 9 bases and the V segment lost 4 bases, leaving 5 bases of the junction unmatched. The CDR3 is made up of 13 amino acids. The sequencing sample was made of memory CD4+ T cells sorted from blood. Subset defined: CD45RA-negative fraction. The genes are TRBV25-1 and TRBJ1-5, with 8 nucleotides matching TRBD1. The TCR was taken from a young man in good health. CDR3 coding DNA: TGTGCCAGCAGTGGCGGACAGGGACGGCCCCAGCATTTT. It translates to CASSGGQGRPQHF. The whole variable domain, filled in from reference TRBV25-1 and TRBJ1-5, reads EADIYQTPRYLVIGTGKKITLECSQTMGHDKMYWYQQDPGMELHLIHYSYGVNSTEKGDLSSESTVSRIRTEHFPLTLESARPSHTSQYLCASSGGQGRPQHFGDGTRLSIL.